The 10 T cell receptor beta chains presented below share a single source sample, sequenced in a study of blood T cells in healthy people across ages. Primed by a sample-barcoded 5' primer and a J-beta primer mix, a second PCR proceeded for 7 to 11 cycles. Using its own MiXCR run on the 5' RACE reads, TCRdb lists one record per CDR3 protein. The sample yields under 800,000 distinct CDR3 sequences, more than 20% seen once. Sequenced: blood. The receptor set was obtained from a man aged 65 to 85 in good health.

Regarding this clonotype: A read error may produce the germline difference seen at one junction end. The CDR3 sequence is CASTETGPNTGELFF. The CDR3 DNA reads as TGTGCCAGCACTGAAACGGGACCGAACACCGGGGAGCTGTTTTTT. The rearrangement uses TRBV6-1 and TRBJ2-2; perhaps D is TRBD1 or TRBD2 (5 bases each). Germline CDR1 and CDR2: MNHNS and SASEGT. The CDR3 spans 15 residues.

This clonotype was seen at least ten times. The CDR3 bases are TGTGCCAGCAGCGGATCAGGGAGGGATTATGAAAAACTGTTTTTT. Translated: CASSGSGRDYEKLFF. The genes are TRBV9 and TRBJ1-4, with a possible D match to TRBD1 (5 bases). The V end was cut by 3 bases, the J end by 6 bases, with 15 bases between. CDR1 and CDR2 (germline): SGDLS, YYNGEE. This CDR3 contains 15 residues.

The chain links TRBV25-1 to TRBJ2-5; 7 bases are a match to TRBD1. The J call is doubtful: the DNA matches TRBJ2-1 better. Germline V CDR1 and CDR2: MGHDK, SYGVNS. The CDR3 has 16 amino acids. This chain's CDR3 is CASSEYLGQGDNEQFF. In DNA, the CDR3 is TGTGCCAGCAGTGAATACCTAGGGCAGGGGGACAATGAGCAGTTCTTC.

The table lists this clonotype with a few counts. The V call is TRBV5-1, the J call TRBJ2-7; D might be TRBD2 (5 bases). This CDR3 has 15 amino acids. CDR1 and CDR2 (germline): SGHRS, YFSETQ. V was shortened by 8 bases and J by 6 bases, with 24 bases between the two germline ends. In nucleotides, the CDR3 is TGCGCCAGTAGTTACTCCGGGGTCCCAACCCTCGAGCAGTACTTC. As protein: CASSYSGVPTLEQYF. The full variable domain, in which reference TRBV5-1 and TRBJ2-7 provide the parts outside the CDR3, is KAGVTQTPRYLIKTRGQQVTLSCSPISGHRSVSWYQQTPGQGLQFLFEYFSETQRNKGNFPGRFSGRQFSNSRSEMNVSTLELGDSALYLCASSYSGVPTLEQYFGPGTRLTVT.

The chain couples TRBV5-4 to TRBJ2-7; D is undetermined. The CDR3 covers 13 residues. Per germline, CDR1 SGHNT and CDR2 YYREEE (reference sequence). The ends were cut back, 4 bases at V and 4 bases at J, with 12 bases in the middle. This CDR3 is CASSAAHAYEQYF. In DNA form, the CDR3 reads TGTGCCAGCAGCGCGGCACACGCTTACGAGCAGTACTTC.

At least ten counts were recorded for this clonotype. The V call is TRBV12-3 or TRBV12-4, the J call TRBJ2-7; 7 nucleotides line up with TRBD1. The CDR3 totals 15 residues. The trim removed 7 bases at V and 2 bases at J, leaving 11 bases unmatched. The CDR3 DNA sequence: TGTGCCAGCACCCCTAGCACGGGGACAGCCTACGAGCAGTACTTC. Residues: CASTPSTGTAYEQYF.

This clonotype was seen a few times. The rearrangement uses TRBV3-1 and TRBJ1-1, with D possibly matching TRBD1 (5 bases). Germline CDR1 LGHDT, CDR2 YNNKEL (reference sequence). The ends were cut back, 0 bases at V and 1 base at J, with 6 bases in the middle. The CDR3 runs to 14 residues. CDR3 sequence: CASSQEGQNTEAFF. Written as DNA, the CDR3 is TGTGCCAGCAGCCAAGAAGGACAGAACACTGAAGCTTTCTTT.

This clonotype was observed a handful of times. Compared with germline, one end of the junction differs, possibly owing to a read error. The V call is TRBV4-2, the J call TRBJ2-5; no clear D. The CDR3 runs 14 residues. The V gene's germline CDR1 is LGHNA and CDR2 YNFKEQ. CDR3 nucleotides: TGTGCCAGCAGCCAAGTCGGCACCCCAGAGGCCCAGTACTTC. Protein: CASSQVGTPEAQYF.

This clonotype came up a few times. The DNA of the CDR3 is TGCAGTGCGCCGCGCGAGGTTGATAATTCACCCCTCCACTTT. This encodes CSAPREVDNSPLHF. The chain joins TRBV20-1 to TRBJ1-6; no reliable D call. The germline V gene encodes CDR1 DFQATT and CDR2 SNEGSKA (reference sequence). The CDR3 extends over 14 amino acids. The ends were cut back, 6 bases at V and 5 bases at J, with 14 bases in the middle.

The sample holds a few counts of this clonotype. CDR3 region: CASSGVAGAYNEQFF. As DNA, the CDR3 is TGTGCCAGCAGCGGAGTCGCGGGAGCCTACAATGAGCAGTTCTTC. V and J are TRBV7-6 and TRBJ2-1; 7 positions match TRBD2. CDR3 length: 15 amino acids. The V gene's germline CDR1 is SGHVS and CDR2 FNYEAQ. Trimming removed 5 bases from V and 2 bases from J; junction bases left unmatched: 6.